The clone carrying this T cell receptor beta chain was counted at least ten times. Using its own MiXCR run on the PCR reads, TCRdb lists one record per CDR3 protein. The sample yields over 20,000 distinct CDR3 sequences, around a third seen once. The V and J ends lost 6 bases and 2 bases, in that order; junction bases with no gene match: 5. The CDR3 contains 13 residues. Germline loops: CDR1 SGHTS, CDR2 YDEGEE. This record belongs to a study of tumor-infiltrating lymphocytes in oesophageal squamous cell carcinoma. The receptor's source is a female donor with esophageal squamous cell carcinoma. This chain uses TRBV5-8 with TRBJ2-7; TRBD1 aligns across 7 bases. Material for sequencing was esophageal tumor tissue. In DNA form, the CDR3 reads TGTGCCAGCAACGACAGGGTAACCTACGAGCAGTACTTC. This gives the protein CASNDRVTYEQYF.